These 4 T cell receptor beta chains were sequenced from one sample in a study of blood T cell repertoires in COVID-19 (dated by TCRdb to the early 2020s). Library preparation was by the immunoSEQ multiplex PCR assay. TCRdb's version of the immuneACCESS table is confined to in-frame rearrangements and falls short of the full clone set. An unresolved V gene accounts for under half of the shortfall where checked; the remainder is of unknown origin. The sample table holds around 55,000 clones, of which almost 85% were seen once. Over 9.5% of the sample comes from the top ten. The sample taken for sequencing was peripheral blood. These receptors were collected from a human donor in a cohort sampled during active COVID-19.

As DNA, the CDR3 is TGTGCCAGCAGTTTTCACCGGGATGGGGAAAAACTGTTTTTT. This gives the protein CASSFHRDGEKLFF. The rearrangement joins TRBV27 to TRBJ1-4; D ambiguous. Trimming pared 3 bases from V and 8 bases from J, leaving 13 bases between. The CDR3 consists of 14 residues. Germline lookup yields CDR1 MNHEY and CDR2 SMNVEV (reference sequence).

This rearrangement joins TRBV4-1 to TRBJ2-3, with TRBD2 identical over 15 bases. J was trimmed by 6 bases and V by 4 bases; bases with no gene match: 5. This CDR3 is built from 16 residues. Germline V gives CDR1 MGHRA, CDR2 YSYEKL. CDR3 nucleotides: TGCGCCAGCAGCCCATTGGGACTAGCGGGAGGCGATACGCAGTATTTT. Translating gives CASSPLGLAGGDTQYF.

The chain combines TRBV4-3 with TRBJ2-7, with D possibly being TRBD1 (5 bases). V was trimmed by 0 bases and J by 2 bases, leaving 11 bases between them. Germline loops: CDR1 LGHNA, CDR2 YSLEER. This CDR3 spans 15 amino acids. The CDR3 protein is CASSQDSPGPYEQYF. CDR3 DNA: TGCGCCAGCAGCCAAGATAGTCCAGGGCCCTACGAGCAGTACTTC.

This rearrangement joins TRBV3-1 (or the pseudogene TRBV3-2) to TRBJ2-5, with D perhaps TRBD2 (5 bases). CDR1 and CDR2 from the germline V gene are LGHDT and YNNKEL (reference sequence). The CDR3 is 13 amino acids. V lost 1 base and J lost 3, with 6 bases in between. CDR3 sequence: CASSQGREETQYF. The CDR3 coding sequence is TGTGCCAGCAGCCAAGGGCGGGAAGAGACCCAGTACTTC.